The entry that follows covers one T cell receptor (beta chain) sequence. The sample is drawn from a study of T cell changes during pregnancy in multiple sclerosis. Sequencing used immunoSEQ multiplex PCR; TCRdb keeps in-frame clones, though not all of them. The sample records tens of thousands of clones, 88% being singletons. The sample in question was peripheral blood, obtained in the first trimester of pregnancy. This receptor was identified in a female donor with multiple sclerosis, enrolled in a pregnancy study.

The CDR3 loop is CASSMLSQDEAFF. In DNA form, the CDR3 reads TGTGCCAGTAGTATGCTATCCCAGGATGAAGCTTTCTTT. The V and J genes are TRBV19 and TRBJ1-1, with no clear D. The length of the CDR3 is 13 residues. Trimming took off 3 bases at V and 7 bases at J, with 12 bases between the two ends. Germline loops: CDR1 LNHDA, CDR2 SQIVND (reference sequence).